The clone carrying this T cell receptor (beta chain) has a handful of counts. In Seattle, patients joined the study during active infection and were tracked longitudinally. This sample was taken from a study of blood T cell repertoires in COVID-19. The wider study: Whether acute or convalescent, the COVID-19 samples came from the United States, Italy and Spain. T cells, B-cell-depleted T cells, or PBMCs provided the cDNA or gDNA that served as material.

Authors' data handling: The authors estimated nucleated cell counts from reference gene primer amplification. The table came from immunoSEQ multiplex PCR; TCRdb's copy has only in-frame clones and leaves some out. V and J calls and clone size are given by that table; D and trimming were obtained from the DNA. The sample carries about 290,000 clones, about 90% recorded once. The CDR3 is 14 amino acids. Trimming at V came to 5 bases and at J to 4 bases, leaving 7 bases not matched to a gene. The germline CDR1 and CDR2 sequences are MGHRA and YSYEKL. Sample: peripheral blood. This TCR came from a woman younger than 45 with COVID-19, enrolled during active disease. V gene TRBV4-1 combines with J gene TRBJ1-1, with 7 bases identical to TRBD1. The CDR3 bases are TGCGCCAGCAGCTCCCGACAGGGCGGCACTGAAGCTTTCTTT. Amino acid sequence: CASSSRQGGTEAFF.